Listed below are T cell receptor beta chains from one sample, sequenced in a study of shared clonotypes between healthy human individuals. Using immunoSEQ multiplex PCR, the repertoire was profiled, and TCRdb retains in-frame clones only, with some absent. This sample carries fewer than 1.6 million clones, 98% to 99% of them seen once, and the ten largest clones take 0.36%. The sequenced sample consisted of naive CD4+ T cells sorted from blood. The receptors here all came from a man aged 25 to 45 in good health. Both conserved end residues are trimmed from each CDR3.

ASSQDQGGNSPLH,TRBV4-2
AISGLLGRSLPDEQY,TRBV10-3
ASSLQGAANEKLF,TRBV2
ASSQVPAGRPYEQY,TRBV4-2
ASSPAGQGRIY,TRBV11-2
AWSISGGINQPQH,TRBV30
ASSRPGQDNEKLF,TRBV5-6
ASSLGQGNTGELF,TRBV5-4
ASSLYGSSTDTQY,TRBV5-4
ASSGVGELF,TRBV7-9
ASSLRGSTYEQY,TRBV27
ASSSDRGRYQPQH,TRBV7-8
ASNFRGQGGETQY,TRBV28
ASSPIAGETQY,TRBV5-1
ASSFGWRNTEAF,TRBV5-5
ASRGPTLGSYGYT,TRBV19
ASREDRGVLYEQY,TRBV6-1
ASSPEKGLRTEAF,TRBV4-1
ASSWGRGVRDTEAF,TRBV5-1
ASSSHRGTEAF,TRBV7-9
ASSQQNTGELF,TRBV14
ASSLWPSAGEETQY,TRBV5-1
SGKGGPEQF,TRBV20-1
ASTMGGTGPGELF,TRBV19
ASSLTSPSTDTQY,TRBV5-1
ASSIVGTGELF,TRBV19
ASSFLAGQETQY,TRBV7-3
ASSPRDTGELF,TRBV18
ASSSYTAKNIQY,TRBV7-8
ATTTQQRSSTDTQY,TRBV5-4
ATEQGSTDTQY,TRBV15
ASRAPTILSSSYNEQF,TRBV10-2
ASRPPTILLTDTQY,TRBV5-1
ASSESPGVGETQY,TRBV10-2
ASSPTGIHNEQF,TRBV5-5
ASSHMGAGANVLT,TRBV5-4
ATSPGLDTDTQY,TRBV2
AISENSRGPYGYT,TRBV10-3
ASSLAGRTSYNEQF,TRBV7-2
ASSQAPRETQY,TRBV18
ASSLGDRGTDTQY,TRBV19
SASDLSEQY,TRBV20-1
ASLIEVNQPQH,TRBV2
ASSLAGWGRGRIDEQY,TRBV5-6
ASSPVTGVYGYT,TRBV18
ASYRSLGRASKRHTGELF,TRBV28
ASSPPDRDYGYT,TRBV9
SVVWGGEQF,TRBV29-1
ASSLGQGLPYGYT,TRBV11-2
ASSLGVAPSYEQY,TRBV7-2
ASSLIAGGVTDTQY,TRBV5-8
ASSLGLASETQY,TRBV5-6
ASSSGENSYEQY,TRBV19
ASTDGYEQY,TRBV6-5
ASSPGHIRTVLVSEQY,TRBV5-4